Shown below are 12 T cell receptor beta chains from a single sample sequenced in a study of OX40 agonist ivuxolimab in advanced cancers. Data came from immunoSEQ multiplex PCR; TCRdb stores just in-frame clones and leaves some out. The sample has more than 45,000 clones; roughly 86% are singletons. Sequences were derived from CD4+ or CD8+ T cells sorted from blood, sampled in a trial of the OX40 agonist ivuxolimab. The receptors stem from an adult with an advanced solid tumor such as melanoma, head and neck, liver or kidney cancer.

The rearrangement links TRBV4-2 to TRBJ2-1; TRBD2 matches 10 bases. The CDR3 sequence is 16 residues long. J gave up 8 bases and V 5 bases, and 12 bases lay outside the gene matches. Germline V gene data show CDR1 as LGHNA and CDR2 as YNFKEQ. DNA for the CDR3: TGTGCCAGCAGCTTTGGGCAGCGGGGGGGCCGAGATGAGCAGTTCTTC. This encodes CASSFGQRGGRDEQFF.

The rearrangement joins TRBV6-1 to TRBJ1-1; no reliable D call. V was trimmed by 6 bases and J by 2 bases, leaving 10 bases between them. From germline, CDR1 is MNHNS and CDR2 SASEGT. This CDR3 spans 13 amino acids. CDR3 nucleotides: TGTGCCAGCAGGACAAATGACAACACTGAAGCTTTCTTT. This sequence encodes CASRTNDNTEAFF.

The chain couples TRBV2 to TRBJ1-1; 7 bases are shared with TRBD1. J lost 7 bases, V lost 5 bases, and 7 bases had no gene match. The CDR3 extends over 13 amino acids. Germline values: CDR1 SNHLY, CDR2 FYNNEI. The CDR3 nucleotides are TGTGCCAGCAGTATGGGACAGTTAATTGAAGCTTTCTTT. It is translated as CASSMGQLIEAFF. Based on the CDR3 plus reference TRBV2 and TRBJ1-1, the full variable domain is EPEVTQTPSHQVTQMGQEVILRCVPISNHLYFYWYRQILGQKVEFLVSFYNNEISEKSEIFDDQFSVERPDGSNFTLKIRSTKLEDSAMYFCASSMGQLIEAFFGQGTRLTVV.

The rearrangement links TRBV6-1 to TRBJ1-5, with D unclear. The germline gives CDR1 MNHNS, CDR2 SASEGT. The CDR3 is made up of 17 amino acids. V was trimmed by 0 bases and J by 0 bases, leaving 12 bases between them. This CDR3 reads CASSEARAPYSNQPQHF. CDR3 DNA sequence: TGTGCCAGCAGTGAAGCTCGGGCCCCGTATAGCAATCAGCCCCAGCATTTT.

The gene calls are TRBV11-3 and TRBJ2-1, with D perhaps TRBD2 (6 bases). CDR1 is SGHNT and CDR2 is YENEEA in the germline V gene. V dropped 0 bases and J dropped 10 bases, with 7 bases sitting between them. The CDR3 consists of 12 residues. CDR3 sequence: CASSLDSGEQFF. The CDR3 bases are TGTGCCAGCAGCTTAGATAGCGGAGAGCAGTTCTTC. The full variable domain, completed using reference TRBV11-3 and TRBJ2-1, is EAGVVQSPRYKIIEKKQPVAFWCNPISGHNTLYWYLQNLGQGPELLIRYENEEAVDDSQLPKDRFSAERLKGVDSTLKIQPAELGDSAVYLCASSLDSGEQFFGPGTRLTVL.

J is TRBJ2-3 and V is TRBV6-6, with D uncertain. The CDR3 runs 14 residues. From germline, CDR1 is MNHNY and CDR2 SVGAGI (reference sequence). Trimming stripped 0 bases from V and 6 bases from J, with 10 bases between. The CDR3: CASSYSLKTDTQYF. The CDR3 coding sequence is TGTGCCAGCAGTTACTCGCTCAAAACGGATACGCAGTATTTT.

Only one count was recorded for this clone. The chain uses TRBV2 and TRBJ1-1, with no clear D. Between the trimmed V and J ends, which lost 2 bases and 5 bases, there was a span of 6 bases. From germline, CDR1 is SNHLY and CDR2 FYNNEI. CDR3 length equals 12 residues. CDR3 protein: CASSERATEAFF. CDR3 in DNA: TGTGCCAGCAGTGAACGGGCGACTGAAGCTTTCTTT.

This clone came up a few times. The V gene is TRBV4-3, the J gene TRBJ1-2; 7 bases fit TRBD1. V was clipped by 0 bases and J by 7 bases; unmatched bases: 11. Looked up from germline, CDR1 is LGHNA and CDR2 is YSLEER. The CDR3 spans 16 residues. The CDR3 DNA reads TGCGCCAGCAGCCAAGACTCCGGGACAGTTGCGACTGGCTACACCTTC. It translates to CASSQDSGTVATGYTF.

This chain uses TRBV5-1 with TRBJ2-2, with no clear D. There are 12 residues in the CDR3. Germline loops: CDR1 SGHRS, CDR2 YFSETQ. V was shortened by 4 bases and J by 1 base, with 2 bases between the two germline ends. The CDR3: CASSENTGELFF. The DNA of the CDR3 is TGCGCCAGCAGCGAGAACACCGGGGAGCTGTTTTTT. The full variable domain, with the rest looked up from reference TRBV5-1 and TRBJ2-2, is KAGVTQTPRYLIKTRGQQVTLSCSPISGHRSVSWYQQTPGQGLQFLFEYFSETQRNKGNFPGRFSGRQFSNSRSEMNVSTLELGDSALYLCASSENTGELFFGEGSRLTVL.

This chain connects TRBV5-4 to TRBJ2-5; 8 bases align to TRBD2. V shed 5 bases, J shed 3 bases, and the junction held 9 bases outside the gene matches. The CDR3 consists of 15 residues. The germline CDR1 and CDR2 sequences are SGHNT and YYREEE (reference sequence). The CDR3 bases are TGTGCCAGCAGGATGGGACTAGGGAGCGAAGAGACCCAGTACTTC. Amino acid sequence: CASRMGLGSEETQYF.

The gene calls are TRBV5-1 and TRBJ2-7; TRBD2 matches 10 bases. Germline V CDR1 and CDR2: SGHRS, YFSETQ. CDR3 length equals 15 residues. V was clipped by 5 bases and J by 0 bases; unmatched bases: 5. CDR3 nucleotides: TGCGCCAGCAGTCGGACTAGCGGCAGCTCCTACGAGCAGTACTTC. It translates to CASSRTSGSSYEQYF.

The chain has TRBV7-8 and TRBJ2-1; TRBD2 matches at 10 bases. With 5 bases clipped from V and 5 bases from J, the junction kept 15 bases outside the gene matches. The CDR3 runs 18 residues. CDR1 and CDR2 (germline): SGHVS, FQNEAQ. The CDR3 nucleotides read TGTGCCAGCAGCCGGACTAGCGGACAGCGGCAAGCGAACAATGAGCAGTTCTTC. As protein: CASSRTSGQRQANNEQFF.